This is a list of T cell receptor beta chains from one sample in a study of neurological immune-mediated disorders. TCRdb reanalysed the 5' RACE reads using MiXCR and keeps one entry per CDR3 protein. This sample has some 95,000 distinct CDR3 sequences, with 3.5% found just once. The sequencing input was PBMCs. These receptors were obtained from a woman aged 18-29 years with multiple sclerosis. Both conserved end residues are part of each CDR3. D genes are given only for firm matches. Clone size is shown for a subset of rows, as once, few, many or a class of expanded clone.

V	D	J	size	DNA	CDR3
TRBV20-1	.	TRBJ1-1	.	TGCAGTGCACCCATGGCTGAAGCTTTCTTT	CSAPMAEAFF
TRBV11-2	TRBD1	TRBJ2-3	many	TGTGCCAGCGACAAAAGGACAGGAAGGACAGATACGCAGTATTTT	CASDKRTGRTDTQYF
TRBV12-3/TRBV12-4	.	TRBJ1-2	many	TGTGCCAGCAGCACCCATGCGGGCTTTAAGGCCCCCTATGGCTACACCTTC	CASSTHAGFKAPYGYTF
TRBV3-1	TRBD2	TRBJ2-7	many	TGTGCCACCAGGACTAGCGGGGGTTCCTACGAGCAGTACTTC	CATRTSGGSYEQYF
TRBV4-1	.	TRBJ1-4	many	TGCGCCAGCAGCCAAGGGAGGGGCTATGAAAAACTGTTTTTT	CASSQGRGYEKLFF
TRBV18	.	TRBJ1-6	few	TGTGCCAGCTCACCTACCCGGACGGGGGATGGTTCACCCCTCCACTTT	CASSPTRTGDGSPLHF
TRBV20-1	TRBD2	TRBJ2-1	many	TGCAGTGTCCCGCTAAGGGGACTAGCGGGCGACAATGAGCAGTTCTTC	CSVPLRGLAGDNEQFF
TRBV12-3/TRBV12-4	TRBD1	TRBJ2-2	.	TGTGCCAGCAGTTTTTGGACAGGGTCGGTCGGGGAGCTGTTTTTT	CASSFWTGSVGELFF
TRBV6-1	.	TRBJ1-1	many	TGTGCCAGCAGGGCGGGACTGATGAACACTGAAGCTTTCTTT	CASRAGLMNTEAFF
TRBV6-2/TRBV6-3	.	TRBJ1-2	many	TGTGCCAGCAGGTGGACATCTGAAGGCTACACCTTC	CASRWTSEGYTF
TRBV4-1	.	TRBJ1-6	few	TGCGCCAGCAGCCAAGAAAGGGGGGCAGGGGAGTCACCCCTACACTTT	CASSQERGAGESPLHF
TRBV5-1	.	TRBJ1-1	many	TGCGCCAGCAGCTTGGTTGGGGATGGCACTGAAGCTTTCTTT	CASSLVGDGTEAFF
TRBV29-1	TRBD2	TRBJ2-1	many	TGCAGCGTTTCCGGACTAGCGGGAGAGGAGCAGTTCTTC	CSVSGLAGEEQFF
TRBV20-1	.	TRBJ1-1	medium-sized	TGCAGTGCTAGAGTTTTGATGGGGGGGACTGAAGCTTTCTTT	CSARVLMGGTEAFF
TRBV29-1	.	TRBJ2-5	many	TGCAGCGTTGGCGAGCCGGGGGTGACCGGGGAGACCCAGTACTTC	CSVGEPGVTGETQYF
TRBV20-1	.	TRBJ1-1	many	TGCAGTGCTACCACCGACGGTGAAGCTTTCTTT	CSATTDGEAFF
TRBV7-2	TRBD1	TRBJ2-7	many	TGTGCCAGCAGCTGGAAAACAGGGGGAGACTACGAGCAGTACTTC	CASSWKTGGDYEQYF
TRBV4-2	TRBD2	TRBJ2-7	many	TGTGCCAGCAGCCACCGACTAGCGGGGTCCTACGAGCAGTACTTC	CASSHRLAGSYEQYF
TRBV4-2	.	TRBJ2-7	many	TGTGCCAGCAGCCAAGCAGGGGAGTCCTACGAGCAGTACTTC	CASSQAGESYEQYF
TRBV12-3/TRBV12-4	.	TRBJ2-7	many	TGTGCCAGCAGTTTAGCTACCGGGAGCTCCTACGAGCAGTACTTC	CASSLATGSSYEQYF
TRBV12-3/TRBV12-4	.	TRBJ2-5	many	TGTGCCAGCAGTTTCGAGGCCTGGCAAGAGACCCAGTACTTC	CASSFEAWQETQYF
TRBV28	TRBD1	TRBJ1-2	.	TGTGCCAGCAGTTTAATGGGCAGGGGGCGGTATGGCTACACCTTC	CASSLMGRGRYGYTF